These T cell receptor beta chains were read from a single sample in a study of monozygotic twins with inflammatory bowel disease. TCRdb derives one entry per CDR3 protein from the 5' RACE reads, leaving out DNA. In total, the table holds some 400,000 distinct CDR3 sequences. The specimen sequenced was blood. The receptors stem from a human donor with ulcerative colitis or Crohn's disease, or a healthy co-twin of an affected twin (not recorded which). Both conserved end residues are part of each CDR3.

V gene,J gene,CDR3 protein
TRBV5-6,TRBJ1-3,CASSLAARPSGNTIYF
TRBV7-2,TRBJ1-5,CASSPGGLGNQPQHF
TRBV20-1,TRBJ2-1,CSAATLAGGSREQFF
TRBV18,TRBJ2-1,CATKLTGGNEQFF
TRBV6-4,TRBJ2-1,CASSDVSGSGYNEQFF
TRBV11-2,TRBJ2-2,CASSLEYSGQGASGELFF
TRBV5-1,TRBJ2-7,CASSWRQGINEQYF
TRBV5-6,TRBJ2-1,CASSLSPLAGLYNEQFF
TRBV28,TRBJ1-2,CASGRTVYGYTF
TRBV20-1,TRBJ1-1,CSSPGGVNTEAFF
TRBV20-1,TRBJ2-1,CSASFRRGSYNEQFF
TRBV20-1,TRBJ2-1,CSASLAGVGGEQFF
TRBV7-8,TRBJ2-3,CASSKRVPTRGGPDTQYF
TRBV3-1,TRBJ1-1,CASSQTGTANTEAFF
TRBV7-2,TRBJ2-5,CASSTGGGGSETQYF
TRBV18,TRBJ2-1,CASSPPQGGSGNEQFF
TRBV29-1,TRBJ2-5,CSAEGVGETQYF
TRBV20-1,TRBJ2-2,CSAGPGLAGSGELFF
TRBV20-1,TRBJ2-6,CSAQSGGAVGGNVLTF
TRBV6-6,TRBJ2-3,CASTTRDTQYF
TRBV6-1,TRBJ1-1,CASKTSHLNTEAFF
TRBV5-1,TRBJ1-4,CASSLTGQGSNEKLFF
TRBV7-2,TRBJ1-2,CASSQTANYGYTF
TRBV7-2,TRBJ2-2,CASSIFGTGNTGELFF
TRBV29-1,TRBJ2-5,CSVGASGSSETQYF
TRBV20-1,TRBJ2-3,CSAKKAAGVADTQYF
TRBV28,TRBJ2-1,CASSLLSGAGEQFF
TRBV12-3/TRBV12-4,TRBJ2-5,CASSHKGPETQYF